This T cell receptor (beta chain) stems from a study of blood T cell repertoires in COVID-19. Study details: Acute-phase and convalescent COVID-19 samples originated in the United States, Italy and Spain.

Repertoires were generated with immunoSEQ multiplex PCR, while TCRdb's copy carries only in-frame clones and drops some. This sample has 30,000 to 35,000 clones, with about 83% found just once. This CDR3 is 13 amino acids long. In germline, CDR1 is MNHEY, CDR2 SVGAGI. The junction had 4 bases not matched to a gene; V was cut back by 5 bases and J by 3 bases. About this clone itself: The sample has other DNA sequences that encode this CDR3 too.

The rearrangement uses TRBV6-5 and TRBJ2-7; 7 bases align to TRBD1. The origin of this receptor is a man in his fifties or sixties with acute or convalescent COVID-19. What was sequenced was peripheral blood. CDR3 sequence (DNA): TGTGCCAGCAGTCGGACAGGTTACTACGAGCAGTACTTC. Translation gives CASSRTGYYEQYF.